Each of the 2 T cell receptor beta chains below was sequenced from the same sample in a study of T-cell memory formation after mild COVID-19. TCRdb fed the 5' RACE reads into MiXCR, producing one record per CDR3 protein. The sample includes around 340,000 distinct CDR3 sequences, roughly an eighth seen only once; the top ten take around a fifth. Sample: PBMCs or a T cell subset sorted from them (not recorded which). All receptors come from a man aged 18 to 29 who had mild COVID-19 (a few samples of this study predate the infection). Cell type and time point are not known.

This chain joins TRBV9 and TRBJ2-1; the D gene is possibly TRBD2 (7 bases). This CDR3 comprises 16 residues. Germline CDR1 reads SGDLS; CDR2 reads YYNGEE. With 0 bases removed from V and 4 bases from J, the gap between germline ends came to 14 bases. CDR3 bases: TGTGCCAGCAGCGTAGCTGCGGGGGCGTCGTACAATGAGCAGTTCTTC. Its translation is CASSVAAGASYNEQFF.

The chain has TRBV10-3 and TRBJ1-5; 10 bases line up with TRBD1. Germline CDR1 ENHRY, CDR2 SYGVKD. V dropped 6 bases and J dropped 3; count of bases not matched to a gene: 5. The CDR3 has 15 amino acids. DNA for the CDR3: TGTGCCATCAGGCCGGGACAGGGGAACAATCAGCCCCAGCATTTT. Encoded protein: CAIRPGQGNNQPQHF.